One sample yielded the 26 T cell receptor beta chains listed below, sequenced in a study of identical twins. MiXCR was run by TCRdb on the 5' RACE reads, yielding one entry per CDR3 protein. The data contain 500,000 or so distinct CDR3 sequences, approximately 15% of them seen just once; the ten biggest clones take up more than 0.8%. The sample also formed part of further work on yellow fever vaccine responses in identical twins.

Input material: CD4+ T cells sorted from blood. The source is a woman under 30 in good health.

This clonotype showed up just a few times. The V call is TRBV9, the J call TRBJ2-1; TRBD1 agrees at 9 bases. With V trimmed by 2 bases and J by 8 bases, 5 bases remained unmatched. The CDR3 has 14 residues. Germline loops: CDR1 SGDLS, CDR2 YYNGEE. The CDR3 protein is CASSVGTGKHEQFF. As DNA, the CDR3 is TGTGCCAGCAGCGTCGGGACAGGGAAACATGAGCAGTTCTTC.

CDR3 sequence reads: CSVEGGAYNEQFF. DNA of the CDR3: TGCAGTGTGGAGGGAGGAGCCTACAATGAGCAGTTCTTC. The V call is TRBV20-1, the J call TRBJ2-1; TRBD2 is a possible D gene (6 bases). The ends were cut back, 7 bases at V and 2 bases at J, with 12 bases in the middle. Per the germline V gene, CDR1 is DFQATT and CDR2 is SNEGSKA (reference sequence). The CDR3 runs 13 residues.

The CDR3 coding sequence is TGTGCCAGCAGCTTAGCCTCTGGGGCTAGCCGCACAGATACGCAGTATTTT. Amino acid sequence: CASSLASGASRTDTQYF. This chain uses TRBV7-9 with TRBJ2-3, with D perhaps being TRBD1 or TRBD2 (5 bases each). The CDR3 spans 17 residues. V lost 0 bases, J lost 1 base, and 14 bases lay in between. The germline V gene has CDR1 SEHNR and CDR2 FQNEAQ (reference sequence).

The CDR3 nucleotides are TGTGCCAGCAGTTTCTCGGCAGGGATGAACACCGGGGAGCTGTTTTTT. Translated, it gives CASSFSAGMNTGELFF. This chain connects TRBV12-3 or TRBV12-4 to TRBJ2-2, with a possible D match to TRBD1 (5 bases). The CDR3 length is 16 residues. With 3 bases removed from V and 1 base from J, the gap between germline ends came to 12 bases.

The CDR3 loop is CASSFSGAYNEQFF. CDR3 DNA: TGTGCCAGCAGTTTCAGCGGGGCCTACAATGAGCAGTTCTTC. The genes are TRBV9 and TRBJ2-1; 7 nucleotides match TRBD2. The CDR3 has 14 amino acids. With 5 bases clipped from V and 2 bases from J, the junction kept 4 bases outside the gene matches. The V gene's germline CDR1 is SGDLS and CDR2 YYNGEE.

The chain joins TRBV6-4 to TRBJ2-7; the match to TRBD2 covers 14 bases. J lost 0 bases, V lost 2 bases, and 6 bases had no gene match. Germline CDR1 reads MRHNA; CDR2 reads SNTAGT. The length of the CDR3 is 18 residues. The CDR3, as DNA: TGTGCCAGCAGTGACCCGGGACTAGCGGGAGCTGGCTCCTACGAGCAGTACTTC. It yields the protein CASSDPGLAGAGSYEQYF.

This clonotype was observed many times. The genes are TRBV6-1 and TRBJ1-2; 7 bases agree with TRBD1. Germline V gives CDR1 MNHNS, CDR2 SASEGT. The V and J ends lost 10 bases and 2 bases, in that order; junction bases with no gene match: 10. The CDR3 totals 14 residues. The CDR3 reads CATSGQAGNYGYTF. The CDR3 nucleotides read TGTGCCACCTCCGGACAGGCAGGGAACTATGGCTACACCTTC.

J is TRBJ2-3 and V is TRBV5-1, with 12 bases lining up with TRBD1. Germline V gives CDR1 SGHRS, CDR2 YFSETQ. Trimming removed 3 bases from V and 3 bases from J; junction bases left unmatched: 5. The CDR3 spans 16 residues. The DNA for the CDR3 is TGCGCCAGCAGCTCCGGGACAGGGGGCACGACAGATACGCAGTATTTT. The encoded protein is CASSSGTGGTTDTQYF.

The V gene is TRBV7-2, the J gene TRBJ2-1; 7 positions agree with TRBD2. V was pared by 5 bases and J by 7 bases, with 8 bases of the junction left unmatched. CDR1 is SGHTA, CDR2 FQGNSA, per germline. The length of the CDR3 is 14 residues. This chain's CDR3 is CASSRGSLGNEQFF. CDR3 bases: TGTGCCAGCAGCCGCGGGAGTTTGGGAAATGAGCAGTTCTTC.

This clonotype was observed a few times. The chain joins TRBV12-5 to TRBJ2-7; tentatively, D is TRBD1 (6 bases). Germline V gene data show CDR1 as LGHNT and CDR2 as FRNRAP. Trimming removed 0 bases from V and 6 bases from J, with 9 bases in between. There are 13 residues in the CDR3. CDR3 bases: TGTGCTAGTGGTTTGGTAGGGGGTCTCGAGCAGTACTTC. Translated: CASGLVGGLEQYF.

The chain employs TRBV6-1 and TRBJ2-1, with D hard to call. Trimming cost V 7 bases and J 4 bases, with 17 bases left between them. CDR3 size: 15 residues. The germline CDR1 and CDR2 sequences are MNHNS and SASEGT. The CDR3 here is CASIPGLFEYNEQFF. The DNA for the CDR3 is TGTGCCAGCATCCCCGGTTTGTTTGAATACAATGAGCAGTTCTTC.

V is TRBV6-2 or TRBV6-3 and J is TRBJ1-5, with 9 bases that match TRBD1. The CDR3 is 17 residues long. V lost 2 bases, J lost 6 bases, and 11 bases stayed unmatched. Per the germline V gene, CDR1 is MNHEY and CDR2 is SVGEGT. DNA for the CDR3: TGTGCCAGCAGTTACCTGGGGGCACAGGGGGCAGGTCAGCCCCAGCATTTT. It yields the protein CASSYLGAQGAGQPQHF.

The chain's CDR3 is CSAREGSGYTF. CDR3 in DNA: TGCAGCGCCCGGGAGGGTAGTGGCTACACCTTC. This rearrangement joins TRBV29-1 to TRBJ1-2, with D hard to call. Germline V lookup: CDR1 SQVTM, CDR2 ANQGSEA. V shed 7 bases and J shed 7 bases, with 13 bases lying between them. The CDR3 runs to 11 residues. The full variable domain, completed using reference TRBV29-1 and TRBJ1-2, is SAVISQKPSRDICQRGTSLTIQCQVDSQVTMMFWYRQQPGQSLTLIATANQGSEATYESGFVIDKFPISRPNLTFSTLTVSNMSPEDSSIYLCSAREGSGYTFGSGTRLTVV.

This clonotype was picked up a small number of times. The chain carries TRBV12-3 or TRBV12-4 and TRBJ2-3; weak D call: TRBD1 (5 bases). With 7 bases removed from V and 2 bases from J, the gap between germline ends came to 16 bases. The CDR3 has 15 residues. For the CDR3, the DNA is TGTGCCAGCACCATTCGACAGAAAGCCACAGATACGCAGTATTTT. It is translated as CASTIRQKATDTQYF.

This clonotype appeared a few times. The chain has TRBV12-3 or TRBV12-4 and TRBJ2-1; TRBD2 agrees at 8 bases. Germline trimming cut 5 bases from V and 2 bases from J; bases unmatched to any gene: 5. The CDR3 spans 15 residues. The CDR3 coding sequence is TGTGCCAGCAGTAATGTAGCGGGAACCTACAATGAGCAGTTCTTC. This translates into CASSNVAGTYNEQFF.

The V call is TRBV18, the J call TRBJ2-1, with a weak D call TRBD2 (6 bases). Germline CDR1 KGHSH, CDR2 LQKENI. Trimming stripped 2 bases from V and 5 bases from J, with 16 bases between. The CDR3 loop spans 16 amino acids. The CDR3 nucleotides read TGTGCCAGCTCACCAGCGGCTAGCGTCACACACAATGAGCAGTTCTTC. This gives the protein CASSPAASVTHNEQFF.

The V and J genes are TRBV9 and TRBJ2-1, with 13 bases lining up with TRBD2. Germline CDR1 SGDLS, CDR2 YYNGEE. V lost 0 bases and J lost 6; bases outside the gene matches: 6. This CDR3 comprises 17 residues. The CDR3 region is CASSVVPTSGGANEQFF. As DNA, the CDR3 is TGTGCCAGCAGCGTAGTCCCAACTAGCGGGGGGGCCAATGAGCAGTTCTTC.

This clonotype has only a few counts. The rearrangement joins TRBV7-9 to TRBJ2-2, with D maybe TRBD1 (6 bases). CDR3 length: 13 amino acids. Germline assignment: CDR1 SEHNR and CDR2 FQNEAQ (reference sequence). The germline V and J ends were trimmed by 7 bases and 6 bases, with 12 bases remaining between them. The CDR3 loop is CASINRESGELFF. CDR3 DNA: TGTGCCAGCATTAACAGGGAGTCCGGGGAGCTGTTTTTT.

In its sample, this clonotype was seen a few times. The J gene is TRBJ2-5, the V gene TRBV7-9; 10 bases map to TRBD1. CDR3 size: 17 residues. In germline, CDR1 is SEHNR, CDR2 FQNEAQ (reference sequence). V dropped 4 bases and J dropped 4; count of bases not matched to a gene: 12. The CDR3 is CASSYIGGQGSPETQYF. The DNA for the CDR3 is TGTGCCAGCAGCTACATCGGGGGACAGGGGTCCCCAGAGACCCAGTACTTC.

This clonotype was seen a few times. The CDR3 loop reads CASSTTATQYF. CDR3 bases: TGTGCCAGCAGTACTACAGCCACGCAGTATTTT. This chain uses TRBV12-3 or TRBV12-4 with TRBJ2-3; D is unresolved. This CDR3 contains 11 residues. Trimming cost V 5 bases and J 9 bases, with 9 bases left between them.

In its sample, this clonotype was seen once. A much larger clone differs by one base, so this may be a read error. The chain joins TRBV11-1 to TRBJ1-1; weak D call: TRBD1 (6 bases). CDR1 is SGHAT, CDR2 FQDESV, per germline (reference sequence). Trimming shortened V by 1 base and J by 1 base, and 7 bases separated the two germline ends. The CDR3 has 14 amino acids. CDR3 nucleotides: TGTGCCAGCAGCTTAGACAGGGCGAACACTGAAGCTTTCTTT. It codes for CASSLDRANTEAFF. The complete variable domain, with remaining parts taken from reference TRBV11-1 and TRBJ1-1, reads EAEVAQSPRYKITEKSQAVAFWCDPISGHATLYWYRQILGQGPELLVQFQDESVVDDSQLPKDRFSAERLKGVDSTLKIQPAELGDSAMYLCASSLDRANTEAFFGQGTRLTVV.

This sequence joins TRBV6-2 or TRBV6-3 and TRBJ2-7; no clear D gene. The V gene lost 9 bases and the J gene lost 3 bases, with 9 bases spanning the gap. This CDR3 is 11 amino acids long. In germline, CDR1 is MNHEY, CDR2 SVGEGT. CDR3 sequence (DNA): TGTGCCAGTCGGGTCGGCTACGAGCAGTACTTC. This encodes CASRVGYEQYF.

This clonotype was observed a handful of times. The gene calls are TRBV5-1 and TRBJ2-7; D perhaps matches TRBD1 (5 bases). Germline CDR1 SGHRS, CDR2 YFSETQ. CDR3 length equals 16 residues. Trimming took 4 bases from V and 0 from J, leaving 17 bases between them. CDR3 DNA sequence: TGCGCCAGCAGCCTTACAGGAGAGCCGAGCTCCTACGAGCAGTACTTC. This encodes CASSLTGEPSSYEQYF.

This clonotype has more than one count but fewer than ten. The chain employs TRBV10-3 and TRBJ2-1; D assignment may be TRBD1 or TRBD2 (5 bases each). Germline values: CDR1 ENHRY, CDR2 SYGVKD. The CDR3 is 13 residues long. V lost 6 bases, J lost 8 bases, and 14 bases lay in between. CDR3 residues: CAISKGPRDEQFF. DNA of the CDR3: TGTGCCATCAGCAAGGGACCGCGGGATGAGCAGTTCTTC.

This clonotype was observed a handful of times. This chain links TRBV20-1 with TRBJ2-6; D gene unclear. CDR3 length equals 16 residues. The V and J ends lost 3 bases and 0 bases respectively, with 12 bases between them. The V gene's germline CDR1 is DFQATT and CDR2 SNEGSKA (reference sequence). CDR3 in DNA: TGCAGTGCTAGGGCCCTTTTGGCCTCTGGGGCCAACGTCCTGACTTTC. This sequence encodes CSARALLASGANVLTF.

This clonotype was seen a few times. V and J are TRBV12-3 or TRBV12-4 and TRBJ1-1; D unresolved. This CDR3 region has 13 residues. The V end was cut by 3 bases, the J end by 4 bases, with 9 bases between. CDR3 residues: CASSFYSGTEAFF. The DNA for the CDR3 is TGTGCCAGCAGTTTTTATTCCGGCACTGAAGCTTTCTTT.